What follows are 15 T cell receptor beta chains derived from one specimen sequenced in a study of cytomegalovirus exposure and HLA in healthy donors (dated 2017 in TCRdb). Libraries came from the immunoSEQ multiplex PCR assay. For the multiplex PCR, a mixture combining 60 forward primers for TCR Vbeta segments and 13 reverse primers for TCR Jbeta segments was used. The table was pulled from immuneACCESS by TCRdb, which kept in-frame rearrangements only. Such tables lose some clones; where checked, under half of the loss comes from unresolved V genes, and the rest has no known cause. This sample has about 180,000 clones in its table, and over 75% of those were observed once. The ten largest clones represent nearly 6.5% of the sample. Input material: PBMCs. These receptors all stem from a man aged 35 to 55 in good health and CMV-seropositive.

V and J are TRBV6-5 and TRBJ2-3, with 8 bases aligning to TRBD1. CDR1 is MNHEY and CDR2 is SVGAGI in the germline V gene. With 5 bases clipped from V and 5 bases from J, the junction kept 3 bases outside the gene matches. This CDR3 has 13 residues. DNA for the CDR3: TGTGCCAGCAGTAGACAGGGGAGAGATACGCAGTATTTT. Translating it yields CASSRQGRDTQYF.

This chain connects TRBV9 to TRBJ2-1; no clear D gene. The CDR3 runs to 14 residues. Germline V gene lookup returns CDR1 SGDLS and CDR2 YYNGEE. With 0 bases removed from V and 6 bases from J, the gap between germline ends came to 10 bases. The CDR3 coding sequence is TGTGCCAGCAGCGTAGCTGGAGATTTCAATGAGCAGTTCTTC. Translated: CASSVAGDFNEQFF.

The chain couples TRBV27 to TRBJ2-7, with 10 bases matching TRBD1. V lost 6 bases and J lost 5; bases outside the gene matches: 13. The CDR3 spans 16 residues. In germline, CDR1 is MNHEY, CDR2 SMNVEV (reference sequence). CDR3 coding DNA: TGTGCCAGCAGGTCCCCTTCCCGGGACAGGGGACACGAGCAGTACTTC. Residues: CASRSPSRDRGHEQYF.

This clone has more than one count but fewer than ten. V gene TRBV7-9 combines with J gene TRBJ1-6; 7 nucleotides agree with TRBD1. This CDR3 has 14 residues. V lost 5 bases to trimming and J lost 11 bases; unmatched junction nucleotides: 9. Looked up from germline, CDR1 is SEHNR and CDR2 is FQNEAQ (reference sequence). CDR3 nucleotide sequence: TGTGCCAGCAGCGGCGACAGGGAGGCTGCACCCCTCCACTTT. It encodes CASSGDREAAPLHF. Full variable domain (rest looked up from reference TRBV7-9 and TRBJ1-6): DTGVSQNPRHKITKRGQNVTFRCDPISEHNRLYWYRQTLGQGPEFLTYFQNEAQLEKSRLLSDRFSAERPKGSFSTLEIQRTEQGDSAMYLCASSGDREAAPLHFGNGTRLTVT.

The rearrangement links TRBV14 to TRBJ2-1; no clear D. V was shortened by 0 bases and J by 3 bases, with 6 bases between the two germline ends. CDR1 is SGHDN and CDR2 is FVKESK in the germline V gene. The CDR3 contains 14 residues. Here the CDR3 DNA reads TGTGCCAGCAGCCAAGATATAAACTACAATGAGCAGTTCTTC. It yields the protein CASSQDINYNEQFF.

This chain uses TRBV6-1 with TRBJ2-6; 7 bases map to TRBD1. The CDR3 length is 15 residues. Germline assignment: CDR1 MNHNS and CDR2 SASEGT. After removal of 5 bases from V and 2 bases from J, the junction contained 3 bases not matched to a gene. The CDR3 sequence: CASSHGTAGANVLTF. The CDR3 coding sequence is TGTGCCAGCAGTCATGGGACAGCTGGGGCCAACGTCCTGACTTTC.

This rearrangement joins TRBV28 to TRBJ2-7; 7 bases align to TRBD2. The CDR3 length is 15 residues. V shed 4 bases, J shed 0 bases, and the junction held 6 bases outside the gene matches. Looked up from germline, CDR1 is MDHEN and CDR2 is SYDVKM. CDR3 sequence (DNA): TGTGCCAGCAGTTCCCTAGCGGAGAGCTCCTACGAGCAGTACTTC. It encodes CASSSLAESSYEQYF.

The chain is built from TRBV18 and TRBJ2-7; tentatively, D is TRBD2 (6 bases). The CDR3 contains 15 residues. The germline V and J ends were trimmed by 0 bases and 6 bases, with 15 bases remaining between them. Germline lookup yields CDR1 KGHSH and CDR2 LQKENI. As DNA, the CDR3 is TGTGCCAGCTCACCACCGGGACTTTCTTTAGGCGAGCAGTACTTC. Translating it yields CASSPPGLSLGEQYF.

The rearrangement links TRBV28 to TRBJ2-1, with 13 bases aligning to TRBD2. V shed 5 bases and J 7 bases; nucleotides not matched to a gene: 5. The CDR3 has 15 residues. CDR1 is MDHEN and CDR2 is SYDVKM in the germline V gene. CDR3 amino acids: CASSRWTSGSNEQFF. The CDR3 nucleotides read TGTGCCAGCAGTAGATGGACTAGCGGGAGTAATGAGCAGTTCTTC.

The chain has TRBV11-3 and TRBJ1-1; D unclear. Trimming took 6 bases from V and 1 from J, leaving 12 bases between them. CDR1 and CDR2 from the germline V gene are SGHNT and YENEEA. This CDR3 is built from 14 residues. The CDR3 protein is CASRHDGRNTEAFF. DNA for the CDR3: TGTGCCAGCAGACACGACGGGAGGAACACTGAAGCTTTCTTT.

The chain carries TRBV10-3 and TRBJ1-1; no firm D call. The V and J ends lost 5 bases and 4 bases respectively, with 11 bases between them. This CDR3 has 13 residues. Looked up from germline, CDR1 is ENHRY and CDR2 is SYGVKD. CDR3 nucleotides: TGTGCCATCAGTTTCCAGGAGGGCACTGAAGCTTTCTTT. It translates to CAISFQEGTEAFF.

V and J are TRBV5-1 and TRBJ2-1, with D unclear. With 0 bases removed from V and 2 bases from J, the gap between germline ends came to 15 bases. The CDR3 spans 17 residues. Germline CDR1 reads SGHRS; CDR2 reads YFSETQ. CDR3 sequence reads: CASSLDPATRTYNEQFF. The DNA of the CDR3 is TGCGCCAGCAGCTTGGACCCGGCGACTCGGACCTACAATGAGCAGTTCTTC. Drawing the rest from reference TRBV5-1 and TRBJ2-1, the complete variable domain is KAGVTQTPRYLIKTRGQQVTLSCSPISGHRSVSWYQQTPGQGLQFLFEYFSETQRNKGNFPGRFSGRQFSNSRSEMNVSTLELGDSALYLCASSLDPATRTYNEQFFGPGTRLTVL.

The rearrangement uses TRBV4-1 and TRBJ2-6; 8 bases match TRBD1. V lost 4 bases and J lost 2; bases outside the gene matches: 4. Germline lookup yields CDR1 MGHRA and CDR2 YSYEKL. This CDR3 contains 16 residues. This chain's CDR3 is CASSLNRGTGANVLTF. CDR3 bases: TGCGCCAGCAGCCTTAACAGGGGGACTGGGGCCAACGTCCTGACTTTC.

CDR3 amino acids: CASSPQMTSGSNVNEQYF. The CDR3 nucleotides are TGTGCCAGCTCACCCCAGATGACTAGCGGGTCGAACGTCAACGAGCAGTACTTC. The V gene is TRBV18, the J gene TRBJ2-7; TRBD2 matches 10 bases. Germline V gives CDR1 KGHSH, CDR2 LQKENI. Trimming cost V 3 bases and J 5 bases; bases outside gene matches: 16. This CDR3 region has 18 residues.

The chain couples TRBV6-5 to TRBJ2-7; D may be TRBD2 (6 bases). Trimming cost V 6 bases and J 1 base, with 16 bases left between them. Germline V gives CDR1 MNHEY, CDR2 SVGAGI. The CDR3 totals 15 residues. The CDR3 loop reads CASRGTSGSSYEQYF. CDR3 DNA sequence: TGTGCCAGCAGAGGGACCTCCGGGAGTTCCTACGAGCAGTACTTC.